This paragraph covers one TCR beta chain sequence. This clone has just a few counts. No antigen is known for it. Base qualities are missing; no much larger clone stands one base away. The CDR3 sequence holds 15 residues, the cysteine and phenylalanine included. Just the 45-base CDR3 DNA is kept, in frame starting at base 1. V loses 6 bases, J loses 2 bases, and the germline ends lie 14 bases apart. CDR1 and CDR2 were assigned from the germline V gene (reference sequence) as PRHDT and FYEKMQ. This sample was taken from a study of shared clonotypes between healthy human individuals (dated by TCRdb to the early 2020s). Broadly, across the study: A few men and two women, aged 18 to 49 years, made up the cohort. For each donor, CD4 naive and CD4 memory were each run on three plates, CD8 naive on two plates, and CD8 memory on one plate. To estimate repertoire size and how much clonotypes are shared between individuals, the study performed deep sequencing of blood TCR repertoires from a few healthy adults. Different laboratories and diverse techniques were used to prepare libraries and sequence TCR repertoires, to increase sequencing depth and limit assay-specific biases. Leukapheresis yielded between about 0.94 and 10 billion PBMCs per donor. Study-wide conclusions, independent of this receptor: When a few donors were compared, the shared fraction of clonotypes was about 5.5% for naive CD4, roughly 3.4% for naive CD8, more than 2% for memory CD4, and less than 0.45% for memory CD8. Rarefaction of sorted-subset datasets indicated incomplete sequencing despite the large sequencing depth. Estimated clonotype richness was generally larger for naive than for memory subsets. Pairwise subsampling indicated that sequencing depth was expected to affect the degree of clonotype sharing among donors. Sampling was restricted to blood, and TCR repertoires in tissue are likely to differ from TCR repertoires in blood. The genetic and exposure-history diversity represented was limited by the small number of donors. Compared with non-shared clonotypes, the clonotypes found in all four sorted-subset donors had higher generation probabilities.

Using the deep immunoSEQ assay, multiplex PCR amplified TCR CDR3 regions from genomic DNA. Genomic DNA extracted from each cell subset was distributed evenly over all wells of several immunoSEQ 96-well plates, and each plate served as one replicate. For sorted subsets, each replicate PCR was loaded with 200 ng genomic DNA, equivalent to 25,000 to 35,000 T cell genomes. The purified libraries were quantified using a Qubit 3.0 fluorometer, sized with a Bioanalyzer 2100, and then quantified again using the KAPA Library Quantification kit. A separate single-read 150-cycle Illumina NextSeq 550 flow cell was used to sequence each immunoSEQ 96-well plate. The original pipeline was this. Because the immunoSEQ output held only junctional sequences and lacked quality scores, the filtering could not match the filtering applied to full-length reads. To assign V/J genes and CDR3, sequences were annotated using PyIR, a Python wrapper for IgBLAST v1.9, with IMGT germline references. Reads were filtered out if the reads had weak V/J assignments (E-value above 1e-6), no CDR3, stop codons, out-of-frame junctions, or ambiguous translated residues. V3J clonotypes were defined by identical inferred V gene, J gene, and CDR3 amino acid sequence. The percentage overlap between two repertoires was calculated by dividing the number of shared unique clonotypes by the size of the smaller repertoire. Three approaches were used to assess repertoire richness: RTK rarefaction, the Chao1 estimator, and Recon v2.1 estimates of unobserved clonotypes. OLGA was used to compute generation probabilities for all TCRbeta clonotypes that the gDNA method yielded from a few donors. What TCRdb holds here is the immuneACCESS table cut down to in-frame rearrangements. Part of the clones is not present; checked against another copy, under half of the missing clones reflect an unresolved V gene, and the others are unexplained. D and trimming were read from the DNA, whereas the V and J calls and clone size are those reported in that table. The sample table lists some 1,100,000 clones, roughly 74% of them with a count of one. Of the sample, roughly 0.56% falls within the top ten clones.

Donors were healthy HIV-negative adults with no recently reported acute infections or vaccinations. Every donor was a Caucasian adult residing in Nashville, Tennessee, USA. Magnetic negative selection was used to enrich CD4+ T cells, after which naive cells were positively selected on CD45RA and the negative fraction became the memory subset. Blood was collected by leukapheresis, and PBMCs were isolated by Ficoll-Histopaque density gradient centrifugation and then cryopreserved in liquid nitrogen vapor phase. Purity and quantity of every magnetically sorted T cell population were checked by analytical flow cytometry. Genomic DNA was isolated from every sorted fraction and measured by UV absorbance on a Nanodrop 2000c.

The source is a man younger than 30 in good health. Some clones in this sample may be carry-over from other donors' samples. Material: memory CD4+ T cells from PBMCs. The sample's cell subset or site, from its label and the paper: CD45RA-negative fraction. Here the chain combines TRBV13 and TRBJ1-3; too little of a D gene remains to name it. The nucleotides are TGTGCCAGCAGTTCCAGGTCTACAACTGGAAACACCATATATTTT. Translated, it gives CASSSRSTTGNTIYF.